This T cell receptor beta chain was observed in a study of blood T cell repertoires in COVID-19. About the study: The United States, Italy and Spain provided the acute and convalescent COVID-19 samples. PBMCs, B-cell-depleted T cells, or T cells provided the cDNA or gDNA that made up the material.

J gave up 12 bases and V 5 bases, and 12 bases lay outside the gene matches. From germline, CDR1 is SGHTA and CDR2 FQGNSA. The CDR3 covers 14 residues. Authors' data handling: Reference gene primers were amplified, and this amplification served to estimate nucleated cell counts. Data came from immunoSEQ multiplex PCR; TCRdb stores just in-frame clones and leaves some out. V, J and clone size were drawn from that table, and D and trimming were deduced from the DNA. The table has tens of thousands of clones, around 80% seen once. The rearrangement links TRBV7-2 to TRBJ1-5, with TRBD1 matching over 8 bases. This TCR was recovered from a human donor in a cohort sampled during active COVID-19. Sequencing used peripheral blood. CDR3 nucleotide sequence: TGTGCCAGCAGCCTTGGACAGGGAGGGGTCCTCCAGCATTTT. Its translation is CASSLGQGGVLQHF.